The T cell receptor beta chain described here comes from a study of T cell changes during pregnancy in multiple sclerosis. This clone has just one count. The CDR3 is made up of 15 amino acids. V dropped 0 bases and J dropped 5 bases, with 13 bases sitting between them. In germline, CDR1 is KGHSH, CDR2 LQKENI. Using immunoSEQ multiplex PCR, the repertoire was profiled, and TCRdb retains in-frame clones only, with some absent. The sample holds 15,000 to 20,000 clones; roughly 88% are singletons and the top ten take 4.5% to 7%. The TCR comes from a female donor in good health, enrolled as a control in a pregnancy study. This sample comprised CD8+ T cells from peripheral blood mononuclear cells, obtained after pregnancy. The chain recombines TRBV18 with TRBJ2-5; the D gene is possibly TRBD1 (5 bases). The CDR3 sequence is CASSPPVVGQETQYF. The DNA for the CDR3 is TGTGCCAGCTCACCACCGGTCGTGGGGCAGGAGACCCAGTACTTC.